Presented here are 9 T cell receptor beta chains from one specimen sequenced in a study of T cell changes during pregnancy in multiple sclerosis (dated by TCRdb to between 2018 and 2021). Library creation used the immunoSEQ multiplex PCR assay. As stored in TCRdb, this immuneACCESS dataset retains in-frame rearrangements with V and J assigned. A fraction of the clones does not appear; measured against another copy, unresolved V genes explain less than half of the discrepancy, and the remainder lacks a known reason. In this sample the table shows about 75,000 clones, about 93% of which occur a single time. The ten biggest clones cover 0.4% to 0.45% of the sample. The source was CD4+ T cells from peripheral blood mononuclear cells, collected before pregnancy. Receptors originate from a female donor with multiple sclerosis, enrolled in a pregnancy study.

On this clone: The same CDR3 is also encoded by other DNA sequences in this sample. The chain combines TRBV2 with TRBJ2-5, with 9 bases identical to TRBD2. Germline V gives CDR1 SNHLY, CDR2 FYNNEI. The CDR3 has 14 residues. With V trimmed by 6 bases and J by 5 bases, 7 bases remained unmatched. The CDR3 coding sequence is TGTGCCAGCAGAAGACTGGCGGGGGGGGAGACCCAGTACTTC. This codes for CASRRLAGGETQYF. The variable domain in full, completed from reference TRBV2 and TRBJ2-5, reads EPEVTQTPSHQVTQMGQEVILRCVPISNHLYFYWYRQILGQKVEFLVSFYNNEISEKSEIFDDQFSVERPDGSNFTLKIRSTKLEDSAMYFCASRRLAGGETQYFGPGTRLLVL.

This chain connects TRBV7-6 to TRBJ2-5; TRBD2 aligns across 12 bases. Germline values: CDR1 SGHVS, CDR2 FNYEAQ. The CDR3 length is 16 residues. V shed 2 bases and J 6 bases; nucleotides not matched to a gene: 7. For the CDR3, the DNA is TGTGCCAGCAGCTTATCCCCTAGCGGGGGGGCAAAGACCCAGTACTTC. This encodes CASSLSPSGGAKTQYF.

CDR3 coding DNA: TGTGCCAGCAGCTTAAGCGGGGGACGGGGTACGCAGTATTTT. It specifies CASSLSGGRGTQYF. The chain has TRBV11-2 and TRBJ2-3, with 8 bases lining up with TRBD2. Germline lookup yields CDR1 SGHAT and CDR2 FQNNGV. The length of the CDR3 is 14 residues. V lost 2 bases, J lost 8 bases, and 6 bases stayed unmatched.

V and J are TRBV9 and TRBJ2-5, with 10 bases lining up with TRBD1. V lost 3 bases and J lost 5; bases outside the gene matches: 16. This CDR3 comprises 18 residues. CDR1 SGDLS and CDR2 YYNGEE come from the germline V gene. The CDR3 sequence: CASSASPGTGVMRETQYF. DNA for the CDR3: TGTGCCAGCAGCGCCAGTCCCGGGACAGGGGTGATGCGGGAGACCCAGTACTTC.

The gene calls are TRBV4-2 and TRBJ1-5; 8 nucleotides match TRBD1. The V gene end was trimmed by 0 bases and the J gene end by 0 bases; junction bases not matched to a gene: 7. There are 18 residues in the CDR3. From germline, CDR1 is LGHNA and CDR2 YNFKEQ. CDR3 DNA: TGTGCCAGCAGCCAAGAGAACAGGGGGGACTATAGCAATCAGCCCCAGCATTTT. Translation gives CASSQENRGDYSNQPQHF.

The chain uses TRBV7-9 and TRBJ2-4; the D gene is possibly TRBD1 (6 bases). CDR3 length: 16 residues. V lost 3 bases to trimming and J lost 0 bases, with 12 bases between them. From germline, CDR1 is SEHNR and CDR2 FQNEAQ (reference sequence). The CDR3 reads CASSLTQGLAKNIQYF. CDR3 nucleotide sequence: TGTGCCAGCAGCTTGACACAGGGTCTAGCCAAAAACATTCAGTACTTC. Together with reference TRBV7-9 and TRBJ2-4, the CDR3 gives the full variable domain: DTGVSQNPRHKITKRGQNVTFRCDPISEHNRLYWYRQTLGQGPEFLTYFQNEAQLEKSRLLSDRFSAERPKGSFSTLEIQRTEQGDSAMYLCASSLTQGLAKNIQYFGAGTRLSVL.

In this sample, this clone turned up a few times. The chain employs TRBV27 and TRBJ1-2; D ambiguous. CDR3 size: 14 residues. Germline V gene sequence: CDR1 MNHEY, CDR2 SMNVEV (reference sequence). The ends were cut back, 8 bases at V and 4 bases at J, with 17 bases in the middle. CDR3 nucleotide sequence: TGTGCCAGCCCTCTCGGTCGAGCCCGCTATGGCTACACCTTC. It translates to CASPLGRARYGYTF.

The V gene is TRBV5-5, the J gene TRBJ2-5, with D perhaps matching TRBD1 (5 bases). Germline V gives CDR1 SGHKS, CDR2 YYEKEE (reference sequence). The V gene lost 0 bases and the J gene lost 5 bases, with 14 bases spanning the gap. CDR3 size: 15 residues. The CDR3 is CASSLDRWGLETQYF. CDR3 DNA sequence: TGTGCCAGCAGCTTGGACAGGTGGGGCCTGGAGACCCAGTACTTC. The entire variable domain, with the rest obtained from reference TRBV5-5 and TRBJ2-5, is as follows: DAGVTQSPTHLIKTRGQQVTLRCSPISGHKSVSWYQQVLGQGPQFIFQYYEKEERGRGNFPDRFSARQFPNYSSELNVNALLLGDSALYLCASSLDRWGLETQYFGPGTRLLVL.

The chain joins TRBV9 to TRBJ2-7; D is perhaps TRBD2 (5 bases). CDR1 and CDR2 (germline): SGDLS, YYNGEE. The CDR3 contains 15 residues. V dropped 0 bases and J dropped 7 bases, with 17 bases sitting between them. The CDR3 DNA sequence: TGTGCCAGCAGCGTAGTGGCAGCCCCGGGGAATGAGCAGTACTTC. Translating gives CASSVVAAPGNEQYF.